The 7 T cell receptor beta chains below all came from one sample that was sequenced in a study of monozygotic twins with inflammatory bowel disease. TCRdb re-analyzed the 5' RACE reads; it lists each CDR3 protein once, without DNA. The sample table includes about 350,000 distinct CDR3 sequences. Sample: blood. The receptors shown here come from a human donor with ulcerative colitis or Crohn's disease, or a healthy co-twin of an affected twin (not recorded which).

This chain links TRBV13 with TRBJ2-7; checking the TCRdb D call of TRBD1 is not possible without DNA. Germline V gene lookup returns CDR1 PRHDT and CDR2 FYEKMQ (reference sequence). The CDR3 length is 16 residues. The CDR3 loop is CASSHQRGMSDYEQYF.

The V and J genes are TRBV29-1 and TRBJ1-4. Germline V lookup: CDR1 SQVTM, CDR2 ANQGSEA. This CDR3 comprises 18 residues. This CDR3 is CSVEEALRAQKGNEKLFF.

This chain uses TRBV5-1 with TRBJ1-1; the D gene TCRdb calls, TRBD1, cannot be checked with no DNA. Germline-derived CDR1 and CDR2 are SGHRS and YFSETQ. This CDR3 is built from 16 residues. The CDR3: CASSLEGVRANTEAFF.

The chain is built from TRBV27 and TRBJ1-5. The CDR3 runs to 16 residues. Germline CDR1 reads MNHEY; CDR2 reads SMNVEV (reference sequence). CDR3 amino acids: CASRPSQIGHSQPQHF.

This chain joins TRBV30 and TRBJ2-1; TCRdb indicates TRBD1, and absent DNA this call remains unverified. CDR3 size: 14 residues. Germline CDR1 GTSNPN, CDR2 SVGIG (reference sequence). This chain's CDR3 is CAWSRDSFYNEQFF.

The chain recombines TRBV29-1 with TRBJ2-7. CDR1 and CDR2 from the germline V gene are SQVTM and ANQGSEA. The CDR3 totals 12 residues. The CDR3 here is CSVGQFGYEQYF.

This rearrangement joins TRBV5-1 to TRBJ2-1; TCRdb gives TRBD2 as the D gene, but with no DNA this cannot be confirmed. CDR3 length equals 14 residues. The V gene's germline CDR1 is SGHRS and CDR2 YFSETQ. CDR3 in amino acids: CASSFRGSYNEQFF.